Listed below are T cell receptor beta chains from one sample, sequenced in a study of T-cell reconstitution after alpha-beta-depleted transplantation in children. TCRdb redid the calling of the PCR reads with MiXCR, one entry per CDR3 protein. The table includes some 600,000 distinct CDR3 sequences, around 17% detected once. The material sequenced was PBMCs from the stem cell graft donor, taken from the stem cell graft. All receptors come from a human donor who donated a stem cell graft to a child with acute myeloid leukemia. Each CDR3 is given with its conserved first and last residue. The order of the fields is D gene, clone size, J gene, V gene, CDR3 DNA, CDR3 protein. D genes are given only for firm matches. For some rows the clone size is stated as once, few or many, or as a class when expanded; others skip it.

D gene: NA
clone size: many
J gene: TRBJ1-2
V gene: TRBV29-1
CDR3 DNA: TGCAGCGTTGAAGATTGGGGCAGGGGCGGCTACACCTTC
CDR3 protein: CSVEDWGRGGYTF

D gene: NA
clone size: few
J gene: TRBJ2-1
V gene: TRBV9
CDR3 DNA: TGTGCCAGCAGCGTAGAACCCCACCAGCGGGTCCACAATGAGCAGTTCTTC
CDR3 protein: CASSVEPHQRVHNEQFF

D gene: NA
clone size: NA
J gene: TRBJ2-5
V gene: TRBV5-1
CDR3 DNA: TGCGCCAGCGTCCCGACAACGGGTCAAGAGACCCAGTACTTC
CDR3 protein: CASVPTTGQETQYF

D gene: NA
clone size: few
J gene: TRBJ2-7
V gene: TRBV27
CDR3 DNA: TGTGCCAGCAGTTCTTACGGGGGCTGCTCCTACGAGCAGTACTTC
CDR3 protein: CASSSYGGCSYEQYF

D gene: NA
clone size: few
J gene: TRBJ2-1
V gene: TRBV5-4
CDR3 DNA: TGTGCCAGCAGCCTCGGGAGCAGGAGCTCCTACAATGAGCAGTTCTTC
CDR3 protein: CASSLGSRSSYNEQFF

D gene: NA
clone size: few
J gene: TRBJ1-4
V gene: TRBV4-2
CDR3 DNA: TGTGCCAGCAGCACAGAGAGACGTGATGAAAAACTGTTTTTT
CDR3 protein: CASSTERRDEKLFF

D gene: NA
clone size: many
J gene: TRBJ2-1
V gene: TRBV12-3/TRBV12-4
CDR3 DNA: TGTGCCAGCAGTGGGGAGGATGAGCAGTTCTTC
CDR3 protein: CASSGEDEQFF

D gene: NA
clone size: many
J gene: TRBJ2-5
V gene: TRBV7-2
CDR3 DNA: TGTGCCAGCAGACTAGTCGATTCAGGCCCCCGGTACTTC
CDR3 protein: CASRLVDSGPRYF

D gene: TRBD1
clone size: few
J gene: TRBJ2-1
V gene: TRBV7-8
CDR3 DNA: TGTGCCAGCAGCTTAGCGGGACAGGGGGCATCGTACAATGAGCAGTTCTTC
CDR3 protein: CASSLAGQGASYNEQFF

D gene: NA
clone size: many
J gene: TRBJ2-2
V gene: TRBV6-5
CDR3 DNA: TGTGCCAGCAGTTATAGCAAGGGCCCCGGGGAGCTGTTTTTT
CDR3 protein: CASSYSKGPGELFF

D gene: TRBD2
clone size: many
J gene: TRBJ2-7
V gene: TRBV6-5
CDR3 DNA: TGTGCCAGCAGTTCTCGGACTAGCGGGTACGAGCAGTACTTC
CDR3 protein: CASSSRTSGYEQYF

D gene: TRBD1
clone size: many
J gene: TRBJ1-5
V gene: TRBV24-1
CDR3 DNA: TGTGCCACCAGTGGGAGACGGACAGGGGATGACACGGCCCAGCCGCCCCAGCATTTT
CDR3 protein: CATSGRRTGDDTAQPPQHF

D gene: TRBD1
clone size: NA
J gene: TRBJ2-7
V gene: TRBV6-2/TRBV6-3
CDR3 DNA: TGTGCCAGCAGATTCCGGGACAGGGGACGCTACGAGCAGTACTTC
CDR3 protein: CASRFRDRGRYEQYF

D gene: NA
clone size: NA
J gene: TRBJ2-3
V gene: TRBV4-2
CDR3 DNA: TGTGCCAGCAGCCAAGCCCACGGGGTCGCAGATACGCAGTATTTT
CDR3 protein: CASSQAHGVADTQYF

D gene: TRBD1
clone size: many
J gene: TRBJ1-2
V gene: TRBV7-2
CDR3 DNA: TGTGCCAGCAGTTTACAGGGGGACAAGTATGGCTACACCTTC
CDR3 protein: CASSLQGDKYGYTF

D gene: NA
clone size: many
J gene: TRBJ2-5
V gene: TRBV20-1
CDR3 DNA: TGCAGTGCTAGCTATGTTCTTGAGACCCAGTACTTC
CDR3 protein: CSASYVLETQYF

D gene: NA
clone size: many
J gene: TRBJ1-5
V gene: TRBV5-1
CDR3 DNA: TGTGCCAGCAGCTTGGAGGCCAATCAGCCCCAGCATTTT
CDR3 protein: CASSLEANQPQHF

D gene: NA
clone size: few
J gene: TRBJ2-5
V gene: TRBV6-1
CDR3 DNA: TGTGCCAGCAGGCGCGACAATGACCAAGAGACCCAGTACTTC
CDR3 protein: CASRRDNDQETQYF

D gene: NA
clone size: many
J gene: TRBJ1-6
V gene: TRBV7-6
CDR3 DNA: TGTGCCAGCAGCTTGGGCCCTAATTCACCCCTCCACTTT
CDR3 protein: CASSLGPNSPLHF

D gene: NA
clone size: many
J gene: TRBJ1-1
V gene: TRBV29-1
CDR3 DNA: TGCAGCGTCGCCGGGACTGTCCAGCGGGAAGCTTTCTTT
CDR3 protein: CSVAGTVQREAFF

D gene: NA
clone size: many
J gene: TRBJ2-5
V gene: TRBV20-1
CDR3 DNA: TGCAGTGCTAGGAGCAGGGCCCAGTACTTC
CDR3 protein: CSARSRAQYF

D gene: NA
clone size: many
J gene: TRBJ1-1
V gene: TRBV20-1
CDR3 DNA: TGCAGTGCTAGAGCGCCCAGTGGGGGACCCTCACCGGGCACTGAAGCTTTCTTT
CDR3 protein: CSARAPSGGPSPGTEAFF

D gene: NA
clone size: NA
J gene: TRBJ2-3
V gene: TRBV7-2
CDR3 DNA: TGTGCCAGCAGCTTGACGAGCGACAATGTTTATGTGGATACGCAGTATTTT
CDR3 protein: CASSLTSDNVYVDTQYF

D gene: TRBD1
clone size: many
J gene: TRBJ1-3
V gene: TRBV9
CDR3 DNA: TGTGCCAGCAGCGTAGGGACAGGGGGCAACTCTGGAAACACCATATATTTT
CDR3 protein: CASSVGTGGNSGNTIYF

D gene: NA
clone size: few
J gene: TRBJ1-1
V gene: TRBV25-1
CDR3 DNA: TGTGCCAGCAGCTCCTCGGGACCAAGGGACACTGAAGCTTTCTTT
CDR3 protein: CASSSSGPRDTEAFF

D gene: NA
clone size: NA
J gene: TRBJ1-1
V gene: TRBV4-1
CDR3 DNA: TGCGCCAGCAGCCAAGACGAGGCTAACACTGAAGCTTTCTTT
CDR3 protein: CASSQDEANTEAFF

D gene: NA
clone size: many
J gene: TRBJ1-5
V gene: TRBV7-2
CDR3 DNA: TGTGCCAGCAGTTTAGTCCTCAATCAGCCCCAGCATTTT
CDR3 protein: CASSLVLNQPQHF

D gene: TRBD1
clone size: many
J gene: TRBJ1-2
V gene: TRBV20-1
CDR3 DNA: TGCAGTGCAAACCCTACAGGGGGGGACTATGGCTACACCTTC
CDR3 protein: CSANPTGGDYGYTF

D gene: TRBD2
clone size: NA
J gene: TRBJ2-1
V gene: TRBV7-9
CDR3 DNA: TGTGCCAGCAGCCCAAGAAGTAGCGGGACCTACAATGAGCAGTTCTTC
CDR3 protein: CASSPRSSGTYNEQFF

D gene: NA
clone size: NA
J gene: TRBJ2-5
V gene: TRBV30
CDR3 DNA: TGTGCCTGGAGTGTAGGGGCTCGGGAGACCCAGTACTTC
CDR3 protein: CAWSVGARETQYF

D gene: NA
clone size: NA
J gene: TRBJ2-5
V gene: TRBV3-1
CDR3 DNA: TGTGCCAGCAGCCAATCGTCAATACAAGAGACCCAGTACTTC
CDR3 protein: CASSQSSIQETQYF

D gene: NA
clone size: NA
J gene: TRBJ2-5
V gene: TRBV27
CDR3 DNA: TGTGCCAGCGGTCGAGAGACCCAGTACTTC
CDR3 protein: CASGRETQYF

D gene: NA
clone size: NA
J gene: TRBJ1-2
V gene: TRBV7-2
CDR3 DNA: TGTGCCAGCAGCTTAGCTCGGGGTGGGGATGGCTACACCTTC
CDR3 protein: CASSLARGGDGYTF

D gene: NA
clone size: NA
J gene: TRBJ2-1
V gene: TRBV6-4
CDR3 DNA: TGTGCCAGCAGTGAACAGGTAGCCCTTTACAATGAGCAGTTCTTC
CDR3 protein: CASSEQVALYNEQFF

D gene: NA
clone size: few
J gene: TRBJ2-2
V gene: TRBV20-1
CDR3 DNA: TGCAGTGCTACCAGGGGGCGGGGGGGCACCGGGGAGCTGTTTTTT
CDR3 protein: CSATRGRGGTGELFF

D gene: NA
clone size: few
J gene: TRBJ1-1
V gene: TRBV6-1
CDR3 DNA: TGTGCCAGCACCCCAGACTTGAACACTGAAGCTTTCTTT
CDR3 protein: CASTPDLNTEAFF

D gene: NA
clone size: many
J gene: TRBJ2-1
V gene: TRBV20-1
CDR3 DNA: TGCAGTGCTAGAGATCTTAGGAGGGATCGCAATGAGCAGTTCTTC
CDR3 protein: CSARDLRRDRNEQFF

D gene: TRBD1
clone size: many
J gene: TRBJ2-1
V gene: TRBV10-2
CDR3 DNA: TGCGCCAGCAGCCGCGGACAGGGCGCCCATGAGCAGTTCTTC
CDR3 protein: CASSRGQGAHEQFF

D gene: TRBD2
clone size: few
J gene: TRBJ2-2
V gene: TRBV12-3/TRBV12-4
CDR3 DNA: TGTGCCAGCAACTGGGGAGCGGGGGCCACCGGGGAGCTGTTTTTT
CDR3 protein: CASNWGAGATGELFF

D gene: TRBD1
clone size: few
J gene: TRBJ2-3
V gene: TRBV12-3/TRBV12-4
CDR3 DNA: TGTGCCAGCAGCTGGGGGACAGGGACTAGCACAGATACGCAGTATTTT
CDR3 protein: CASSWGTGTSTDTQYF

D gene: NA
clone size: few
J gene: TRBJ1-1
V gene: TRBV9
CDR3 DNA: TGTGCCAGCAGCGTAGGAGGGGCCGGGGTAAGAACTGAAGCTTTCTTT
CDR3 protein: CASSVGGAGVRTEAFF

D gene: NA
clone size: many
J gene: TRBJ1-1
V gene: TRBV5-1
CDR3 DNA: TGCGCCAGCCAACCATCCTGGGGAAGGGTGAACACTGAAGCTTTCTTT
CDR3 protein: CASQPSWGRVNTEAFF

D gene: NA
clone size: few
J gene: TRBJ1-1
V gene: TRBV7-8
CDR3 DNA: TGTGCCAGCAGCCTAACAGGGTTAGGGGCTGAAGCTTTCTTT
CDR3 protein: CASSLTGLGAEAFF

D gene: TRBD1
clone size: many
J gene: TRBJ1-2
V gene: TRBV29-1
CDR3 DNA: TGCAGCGTACCCAGGGGGGAGGTGAGCAACTATGGCTACACCTTC
CDR3 protein: CSVPRGEVSNYGYTF

D gene: NA
clone size: NA
J gene: TRBJ2-7
V gene: TRBV12-3/TRBV12-4
CDR3 DNA: TGTGCCAGCAGTTTTGACCGGGACCCAAACTACGAGCAGTACTTC
CDR3 protein: CASSFDRDPNYEQYF

D gene: NA
clone size: NA
J gene: TRBJ2-3
V gene: TRBV24-1
CDR3 DNA: TGTGCCACCAGTGACCGAGATCGCGGGGCGCAGTATTTT
CDR3 protein: CATSDRDRGAQYF

D gene: NA
clone size: NA
J gene: TRBJ2-3
V gene: TRBV5-1
CDR3 DNA: TGCGCCAGCAGCTCACGGGGGCCCAGCACAGATACGCAGTATTTT
CDR3 protein: CASSSRGPSTDTQYF

D gene: TRBD2
clone size: few
J gene: TRBJ2-1
V gene: TRBV6-2/TRBV6-3
CDR3 DNA: TGTGCCAGCAGTATAGGACTAGCAAACTACAATGAGCAGTTCTTC
CDR3 protein: CASSIGLANYNEQFF

D gene: TRBD1
clone size: many
J gene: TRBJ2-2
V gene: TRBV6-5
CDR3 DNA: TGTGCCAGCAGGGGGGACAGAAACACCGGGGAGCTGTTTTTT
CDR3 protein: CASRGDRNTGELFF

D gene: TRBD2
clone size: many
J gene: TRBJ2-1
V gene: TRBV7-2
CDR3 DNA: TGTGCCAGCACCGACCAGCGGGGGGACAATGAGCAGTTCTTC
CDR3 protein: CASTDQRGDNEQFF

D gene: NA
clone size: NA
J gene: TRBJ1-2
V gene: TRBV12-3/TRBV12-4
CDR3 DNA: TGTGCCAGCACCCGGGGGATTTCCTATGGCTACACCTTC
CDR3 protein: CASTRGISYGYTF

D gene: NA
clone size: many
J gene: TRBJ2-5
V gene: TRBV20-1
CDR3 DNA: TGCAGTGCTGACGGGACCGCTCAGACCCAGTACTTC
CDR3 protein: CSADGTAQTQYF

D gene: TRBD1
clone size: few
J gene: TRBJ1-5
V gene: TRBV20-1
CDR3 DNA: TGCAGTGCAAACAGGGGGCGCGGGGGTCAGCCCCAGCATTTT
CDR3 protein: CSANRGRGGQPQHF

D gene: NA
clone size: few
J gene: TRBJ1-3
V gene: TRBV6-1
CDR3 DNA: TGTGCCAGCAGTGAAGCGCGGACAGCTGGAAACACCATATATTTT
CDR3 protein: CASSEARTAGNTIYF